These 14 T cell receptor beta chains were all obtained from the same sample, sequenced in a study of CD8+ T cells in alopecia areata (dated by TCRdb to the late 2010s). The time point label, as the study defines it: roughly 24 weeks on oral tofacitinib. Taken with the paper, the label for treatment or condition translates to: oral pan-JAK inhibitor, 5-10 mg twice daily. Library generation was performed with the immunoSEQ multiplex PCR assay. For TCR sequencing, RNA was extracted from every sample and reverse transcribed into cDNA to serve as template. Held by TCRdb, this immuneACCESS table contains in-frame sequences only and omits some clones. Under half of the omission traces to an unresolved V gene where checked; the cause of the rest is unknown. In this sample the table shows about 290,000 clones, 55% to 70% of which occur a single time. The top ten constitute around 1.8% of the sample. This specimen consisted of CD4+ T cells sorted from blood, obtained at week 24, from a patient treated with tofacitinib. The receptors originated from a human donor with alopecia areata.

The chain uses TRBV30 and TRBJ1-2, with a tentative D call TRBD1 (6 bases). V was pared by 5 bases and J by 6 bases, with 16 bases between. The CDR3 extends over 13 amino acids. Germline lookup yields CDR1 GTSNPN and CDR2 SVGIG (reference sequence). The CDR3 DNA is TGTGCCTGGGCTCTCCGGGACACCCATGGCTACACCTTC. It codes for CAWALRDTHGYTF.

Only a few counts were recorded for this clone. The sample contains more than one DNA sequence encoding this CDR3. V and J are TRBV29-1 and TRBJ2-1, with D hard to call. Looked up from germline, CDR1 is SQVTM and CDR2 is ANQGSEA. Trimming stripped 3 bases from V and 2 bases from J, with 5 bases between. The CDR3 runs to 12 residues. CDR3 in amino acids: CSVERAYNEQFF. The CDR3 DNA reads TGCAGCGTTGAGAGAGCCTACAATGAGCAGTTCTTC.

The J gene is TRBJ2-1, the V gene TRBV5-6; D unresolved. This CDR3 region has 15 residues. V was pared by 3 bases and J by 4 bases, with 14 bases between. Per the germline V gene, CDR1 is SGHDT and CDR2 is YYEEEE. CDR3 in DNA: TGTGCCAGCAGCTACTGGCTAACGGAATACAATGAGCAGTTCTTC. It is translated as CASSYWLTEYNEQFF.

This clone came up once. The rearrangement uses TRBV30 and TRBJ1-1; D might be TRBD1 (5 bases). The V end was cut by 4 bases, the J end by 6 bases, with 12 bases between. There are 12 residues in the CDR3. Germline values: CDR1 GTSNPN, CDR2 SVGIG (reference sequence). The CDR3 coding sequence is TGTGCCTGGACCCCCCGGGGGGCTGAAGCTTTCTTT. Translating gives CAWTPRGAEAFF.

The rearrangement joins TRBV7-2 to TRBJ2-5; D remains ambiguous. Germline V gene sequence: CDR1 SGHTA, CDR2 FQGNSA. This CDR3 region has 13 residues. V gave up 2 bases and J gave up 5 bases, with 9 bases separating them. Here the CDR3 reads CASSLPPGETQYF. The CDR3 DNA reads as TGTGCCAGCAGCTTACCCCCTGGGGAGACCCAGTACTTC.

This clone appeared once. The CDR3: CASSLYPSNQPQHF. CDR3 bases: TGTGCCAGCAGTTTATACCCTAGCAATCAGCCCCAGCATTTT. The rearrangement joins TRBV27 to TRBJ1-5; D ambiguous. Germline V CDR1 and CDR2: MNHEY, SMNVEV (reference sequence). V gave up 1 base and J gave up 0 bases, with 4 bases separating them. This CDR3 is 14 amino acids long.

This clone was detected only a few times. The chain uses TRBV4-1 and TRBJ2-1; D perhaps matches TRBD2 (6 bases). CDR1 MGHRA and CDR2 YSYEKL come from the germline V gene. CDR3 length: 14 amino acids. V was shortened by 3 bases and J by 9 bases, with 15 bases between the two germline ends. In DNA, the CDR3 is TGCGCCAGCAGCCACGGGGGATCCGGGAGTGAGCAGTTCTTC. It codes for CASSHGGSGSEQFF.

Remarks on this clone: A clone one base away is much larger, so this may be a read error. Different DNA sequences within this sample yield the same CDR3. The chain combines TRBV7-2 with TRBJ2-3; D uncertain. The V end was cut by 2 bases, the J end by 3 bases, with 3 bases between. Germline V gene lookup returns CDR1 SGHTA and CDR2 FQGNSA. The length of the CDR3 is 12 residues. Here the CDR3 DNA reads TGTGCCAGCAGCTTAAGTACAGATACGCAGTATTTT. Translation: CASSLSTDTQYF.

The J gene is TRBJ2-6, the V gene TRBV4-2; D is undetermined. Trimming took 3 bases from V and 0 from J, leaving 6 bases between them. The CDR3 runs 15 residues. CDR1 and CDR2 from the germline V gene are LGHNA and YNFKEQ. CDR3: CASSHPGSGANVLTF. The CDR3 DNA sequence: TGTGCCAGCAGCCACCCGGGCTCTGGGGCCAACGTCCTGACTTTC.

The V gene is TRBV5-4, the J gene TRBJ2-2, with unresolved D. The V end was cut by 1 base, the J end by 0 bases, with 13 bases between. The germline CDR1 and CDR2 sequences are SGHNT and YYREEE (reference sequence). The CDR3 runs to 17 residues. The CDR3 sequence is CASSLYMGGSNTGELFF. CDR3 DNA sequence: TGTGCCAGCAGCTTGTATATGGGCGGCTCGAACACCGGGGAGCTGTTTTTT.

V gene TRBV2 combines with J gene TRBJ1-1; a weak D match, TRBD1 (6 bases). CDR1 and CDR2 (germline): SNHLY, FYNNEI. The CDR3 loop spans 14 amino acids. V lost 6 bases and J 0 bases, leaving 11 bases between the germline ends. In DNA form, the CDR3 reads TGTGCCAGCAGCTACACAGGGATGAACACTGAAGCTTTCTTT. The encoded protein is CASSYTGMNTEAFF. Filled out from reference TRBV2 and TRBJ1-1, the complete variable domain reads EPEVTQTPSHQVTQMGQEVILRCVPISNHLYFYWYRQILGQKVEFLVSFYNNEISEKSEIFDDQFSVERPDGSNFTLKIRSTKLEDSAMYFCASSYTGMNTEAFFGQGTRLTVV.

This clone showed up just a few times. In DNA form, the CDR3 reads TGTGCCATCAAGAGACAGGCGGACACCGGGGAGCTGTTTTTT. It specifies CAIKRQADTGELFF. The chain links TRBV10-3 to TRBJ2-2; D possibly corresponds to TRBD1 (6 bases). Trimming cost V 7 bases and J 3 bases, with 12 bases left between them. CDR3 length: 14 residues. Germline loops: CDR1 ENHRY, CDR2 SYGVKD.

This clone turned up a few times. This chain joins TRBV30 and TRBJ1-1; no definite D call. This CDR3 contains 13 residues. The V and J ends lost 4 bases and 3 bases respectively, with 12 bases between them. Germline CDR1 reads GTSNPN; CDR2 reads SVGIG (reference sequence). CDR3 region: CAWTGSGDTEAFF. For the CDR3, the DNA is TGTGCCTGGACGGGGAGTGGGGACACTGAAGCTTTCTTT.

This chain uses TRBV5-1 with TRBJ2-7; D uncertain. The CDR3 totals 13 residues. V was clipped by 0 bases and J by 3 bases, with 7 bases between them. The V gene's germline CDR1 is SGHRS and CDR2 YFSETQ. The CDR3 region is CASSLEISYEQYF. CDR3 coding DNA: TGCGCCAGCAGCTTGGAAATCAGCTACGAGCAGTACTTC.